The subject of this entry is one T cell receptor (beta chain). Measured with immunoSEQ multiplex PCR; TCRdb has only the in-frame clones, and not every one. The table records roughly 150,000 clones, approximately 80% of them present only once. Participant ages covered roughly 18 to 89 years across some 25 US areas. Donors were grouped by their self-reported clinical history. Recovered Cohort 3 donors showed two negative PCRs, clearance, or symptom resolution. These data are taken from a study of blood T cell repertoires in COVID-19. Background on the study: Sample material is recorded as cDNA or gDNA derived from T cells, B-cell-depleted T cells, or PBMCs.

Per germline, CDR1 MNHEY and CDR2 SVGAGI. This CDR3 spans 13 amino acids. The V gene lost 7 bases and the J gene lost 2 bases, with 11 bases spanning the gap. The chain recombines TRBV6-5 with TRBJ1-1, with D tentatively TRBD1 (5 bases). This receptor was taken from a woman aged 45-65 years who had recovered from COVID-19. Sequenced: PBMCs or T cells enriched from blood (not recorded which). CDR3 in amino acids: CASTLTVNTEAFF. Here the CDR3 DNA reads TGTGCCAGCACTTTGACAGTTAACACTGAAGCTTTCTTT.